Listed below are T cell receptor beta chains from one sample, sequenced in a study of cytomegalovirus exposure and HLA in healthy donors. The table came from immunoSEQ multiplex PCR; TCRdb's copy has only in-frame clones and leaves some out. This table has around 190,000 clones, about 77% appearing once. Specimen: PBMCs. Receptors originate from a man between 60 and 70 years old in good health and CMV-seronegative. Both conserved end residues are part of each CDR3. A D gene is named only where the DNA matches it firmly. Size is stated for part of the rows, as once, few or many counts, or as a class when the clone is expanded.

J: TRBJ1-1; size: NA; D: TRBD1; V: TRBV4-1; CDR3: CASSHRQGRDTEAFF; DNA: TGCGCCAGCAGCCACCGACAGGGGAGGGACACTGAAGCTTTCTTT
J: TRBJ1-2; size: NA; D: NA; V: TRBV15; CDR3: CATRDDRGAGYTF; DNA: TGTGCCACCAGAGACGATCGGGGGGCTGGCTACACCTTC
J: TRBJ2-2; size: NA; D: NA; V: TRBV19; CDR3: CASSIGGNTGELFF; DNA: TGTGCCAGTAGTATAGGAGGGAACACCGGGGAGCTGTTTTTT
J: TRBJ2-7; size: NA; D: NA; V: TRBV5-1; CDR3: CASSLEGAAYEQYF; DNA: TGCGCCAGCAGCTTGGAGGGAGCGGCCTACGAGCAGTACTTC
J: TRBJ2-5; size: few; D: NA; V: TRBV5-1; CDR3: CASSLAGDIGETQYF; DNA: TGCGCCAGCAGCTTGGCCGGGGATATCGGAGAGACCCAGTACTTC
J: TRBJ2-5; size: NA; D: NA; V: TRBV27; CDR3: CASSFTGLGETQYF; DNA: TGTGCCAGCAGTTTTACAGGGCTAGGGGAGACCCAGTACTTC
J: TRBJ2-5; size: NA; D: TRBD2; V: TRBV6-1; CDR3: CASSEALGGLTKETQYF; DNA: TGTGCCAGCAGTGAAGCGCTCGGGGGGTTGACGAAAGAGACCCAGTACTTC
J: TRBJ2-7; size: NA; D: NA; V: TRBV6-1; CDR3: CASRDSIHEQYF; DNA: TGTGCCAGCAGGGACAGTATCCACGAGCAGTACTTC
J: TRBJ2-7; size: NA; D: TRBD1; V: TRBV2; CDR3: CASATGGKQYF; DNA: TGTGCCAGCGCTACAGGGGGTAAGCAGTACTTC
J: TRBJ1-2; size: NA; D: TRBD1; V: TRBV2; CDR3: CASSERQGYGYTF; DNA: TGTGCCAGCAGTGAACGACAGGGTTATGGCTACACCTTC
J: TRBJ2-7; size: NA; D: TRBD1; V: TRBV10-3; CDR3: CAISENRGWEQYF; DNA: TGTGCCATCAGTGAGAACAGGGGGTGGGAGCAGTACTTC
J: TRBJ2-7; size: NA; D: NA; V: TRBV11-2; CDR3: CASSLMGGAGDYEQYF; DNA: TGTGCCAGCAGCCTAATGGGGGGGGCAGGGGACTACGAGCAGTACTTC
J: TRBJ1-5; size: NA; D: NA; V: TRBV6-1; CDR3: CASSEPRPSGDSNQPQHF; DNA: TGTGCCAGCAGTGAACCACGCCCTTCAGGGGATAGCAATCAGCCCCAGCATTTT
J: TRBJ2-5; size: NA; D: TRBD1; V: TRBV9; CDR3: CASSTLGGTGKETQYF; DNA: TGTGCCAGCAGCACCCTGGGGGGGACAGGGAAGGAGACCCAGTACTTC
J: TRBJ1-4; size: few; D: NA; V: TRBV7-9; CDR3: CASSSQGEKLFF; DNA: TGTGCCAGCAGCTCCCAGGGTGAAAAACTGTTTTTT
J: TRBJ2-1; size: NA; D: TRBD2; V: TRBV6-6; CDR3: CASSLGLAVFNEQFF; DNA: TGTGCCAGCAGTCTGGGACTAGCGGTGTTCAATGAGCAGTTCTTC
J: TRBJ2-3; size: NA; D: TRBD1; V: TRBV15; CDR3: CATSSGDRVRTDTQYF; DNA: TGTGCCACCAGCAGTGGGGACAGGGTGCGCACAGATACGCAGTATTTT
J: TRBJ1-4; size: few; D: TRBD1; V: TRBV6-5; CDR3: CASSRQGLGEKLFF; DNA: TGTGCCAGCAGTCGACAGGGGTTAGGCGAAAAACTGTTTTTT
J: TRBJ2-7; size: NA; D: NA; V: TRBV6-4; CDR3: CASSDTDKKKAYEQYF; DNA: TGTGCCAGCAGTGACACTGACAAGAAGAAAGCCTACGAGCAGTACTTC
J: TRBJ2-7; size: NA; D: NA; V: TRBV7-2; CDR3: CASSLDYYEQYF; DNA: TGTGCCAGCAGTCTTGACTACTACGAGCAGTACTTC
J: TRBJ1-4; size: NA; D: NA; V: TRBV30; CDR3: CAWAPGKFGEKLFF; DNA: TGTGCCTGGGCCCCAGGGAAGTTTGGTGAGAAACTGTTTTTT
J: TRBJ1-1; size: NA; D: NA; V: TRBV6-4; CDR3: CASSDSSGVNTEAFF; DNA: TGTGCCAGCAGTGACTCGTCGGGGGTGAACACTGAAGCTTTCTTT
J: TRBJ1-3; size: NA; D: NA; V: TRBV2; CDR3: CASSQLWGHTGNTIYF; DNA: TGTGCCAGCAGTCAATTATGGGGACATACTGGAAACACCATATATTTT
J: TRBJ1-1; size: few; D: NA; V: TRBV4-3; CDR3: CASSQLGTEAFF; DNA: TGCGCCAGCAGCCAACTAGGCACTGAAGCTTTCTTT
J: TRBJ2-2; size: NA; D: NA; V: TRBV6-5; CDR3: CASSYFRGNTGELFF; DNA: TGTGCCAGCAGTTACTTCAGGGGGAACACCGGGGAGCTGTTTTTT
J: TRBJ2-7; size: NA; D: TRBD1; V: TRBV18; CDR3: CASSPGQGAYEQYF; DNA: TGTGCCAGCTCACCGGGACAGGGAGCCTACGAGCAGTACTTC
J: TRBJ1-2; size: NA; D: TRBD1; V: TRBV5-1; CDR3: CASSLDGRGNYGYTF; DNA: TGCGCCAGCAGCTTGGATGGCAGGGGGAACTATGGCTACACCTTC
J: TRBJ2-5; size: once; D: NA; V: TRBV7-9; CDR3: CASRQGNRQYF; DNA: TGTGCCAGCAGACAGGGTAATAGGCAGTACTTC
J: TRBJ2-1; size: NA; D: TRBD2; V: TRBV9; CDR3: CASSPSLRRGDSYNEQFF; DNA: TGTGCCAGCAGCCCGTCCCTGAGACGGGGGGACTCCTACAATGAGCAGTTCTTC
J: TRBJ2-6; size: NA; D: TRBD1; V: TRBV5-5; CDR3: CASSDDRGRTGANVLTF; DNA: TGTGCCAGCAGCGACGACAGGGGGCGGACTGGGGCCAACGTCCTGACTTTC
J: TRBJ2-1; size: NA; D: TRBD2; V: TRBV5-1; CDR3: CASSLRSSGVRSPSEQFF; DNA: TGCGCCAGCAGCTTGAGGTCTAGCGGAGTACGCAGCCCGAGTGAGCAGTTCTTC
J: TRBJ2-7; size: NA; D: NA; V: TRBV6-6; CDR3: CASSPQGIYYEQYF; DNA: TGTGCCAGCAGTCCTCAGGGGATCTACTACGAGCAGTACTTC
J: TRBJ1-6; size: NA; D: NA; V: TRBV5-6; CDR3: CASSLAGSGFNSPLNF; DNA: TGTGCCAGCAGTCTGGCGGGGAGCGGATTTAATTCACCCCTCAACTTT
J: TRBJ1-5; size: NA; D: NA; V: TRBV2; CDR3: CASSEQTVSNQPQHF; DNA: TGTGCCAGCAGTGAACAAACAGTTAGCAATCAGCCCCAGCATTTT
J: TRBJ2-3; size: NA; D: TRBD2; V: TRBV30; CDR3: CAWSTGLAGGPDTQYF; DNA: TGTGCCTGGAGTACGGGACTAGCGGGAGGTCCAGATACGCAGTATTTT
J: TRBJ1-5; size: once; D: NA; V: TRBV9; CDR3: CASSVGTPDRPQHF; DNA: TGTGCCAGCAGCGTAGGTACACCAGATCGGCCCCAGCATTTT
J: TRBJ1-4; size: NA; D: TRBD1; V: TRBV10-3; CDR3: CAISEGRNRGRTNEKLFF; DNA: TGTGCCATCAGTGAGGGTAGGAACAGGGGGCGGACTAATGAAAAACTGTTTTTT
J: TRBJ1-3; size: NA; D: NA; V: TRBV15; CDR3: CATSRDLGRTGNTIYF; DNA: TGTGCCACCAGCAGAGATTTGGGCAGAACTGGAAACACCATATATTTT
J: TRBJ2-5; size: NA; D: TRBD2; V: TRBV6-1; CDR3: CASSEEAGGPETQYF; DNA: TGTGCCAGCAGTGAAGAAGCGGGGGGGCCAGAGACCCAGTACTTC
J: TRBJ2-1; size: NA; D: TRBD2; V: TRBV28; CDR3: CASSLVRGGVNEQFF; DNA: TGTGCCAGCAGTTTGGTAAGGGGAGGGGTGAATGAGCAGTTCTTC
J: TRBJ2-7; size: NA; D: NA; V: TRBV29-1; CDR3: CSVIQGVNEQYF; DNA: TGCAGCGTTATACAGGGTGTAAACGAGCAGTACTTC
J: TRBJ2-7; size: NA; D: NA; V: TRBV14; CDR3: CASSQGTGRTYEQYF; DNA: TGTGCCAGCAGCCAAGGCACGGGTCGGACATACGAGCAGTACTTC
J: TRBJ1-2; size: NA; D: NA; V: TRBV19; CDR3: CASSIAWAANYGYTF; DNA: TGTGCCAGTAGTATCGCCTGGGCAGCTAACTATGGCTACACCTTC
J: TRBJ2-1; size: NA; D: TRBD1; V: TRBV2; CDR3: CASSVFQGADHEQFF; DNA: TGTGCCAGCAGTGTATTTCAGGGGGCAGATCATGAGCAGTTCTTC
J: TRBJ2-7; size: NA; D: NA; V: TRBV6-1; CDR3: CASSEGGGAREQYF; DNA: TGTGCCAGCAGTGAAGGAGGGGGGGCACGCGAGCAGTACTTC
J: TRBJ1-1; size: NA; D: NA; V: TRBV5-4; CDR3: CASSLDRVNTEAFF; DNA: TGTGCCAGCAGCTTGGACAGGGTGAACACTGAAGCTTTCTTT
J: TRBJ1-4; size: NA; D: NA; V: TRBV7-9; CDR3: CASSSESGRLHEKLFF; DNA: TGTGCCAGCAGCTCGGAATCAGGGCGGCTTCATGAAAAACTGTTTTTT
J: TRBJ2-3; size: NA; D: NA; V: TRBV19; CDR3: CASSIGAGTDTQYF; DNA: TGTGCCAGTAGTATAGGGGCAGGCACAGATACGCAGTATTTT
J: TRBJ1-5; size: NA; D: NA; V: TRBV6-6; CDR3: CASSYSTGTSTQPQHF; DNA: TGTGCCAGCAGTTACTCTACCGGGACATCAACTCAGCCCCAGCATTTT
J: TRBJ2-7; size: NA; D: TRBD1; V: TRBV4-2; CDR3: CASSPGTATSYEQYF; DNA: TGTGCCAGCAGCCCAGGGACAGCCACCTCCTACGAGCAGTACTTC
J: TRBJ1-3; size: NA; D: NA; V: TRBV6-6; CDR3: CASSYGEAGNTIYF; DNA: TGTGCCAGCAGTTACGGGGAGGCCGGAAACACCATATATTTT
J: TRBJ2-3; size: NA; D: NA; V: TRBV9; CDR3: CASSVEASRTDTQYF; DNA: TGTGCCAGCAGCGTAGAGGCTAGCCGCACAGATACGCAGTATTTT